Sequencing of this T cell receptor (beta chain) was carried out in a study of cytomegalovirus exposure and HLA in healthy donors. Notes on the study in general: Both high specificity and high sensitivity reportedly marked the classifier's diagnosis of cytomegalovirus status. In the roughly 120 validation repertoires, a later analysis found that first-cohort TCR clusters tended to co-occur. The authors enumerated 150 to 200 TCR beta chains as linked to cytomegalovirus.

Germline values: CDR1 SGDLS, CDR2 YYNGEE. Trimming took off 7 bases at V and 0 bases at J, with 8 bases between the two ends. This CDR3 spans 13 amino acids. The validation cohort, a group of more than 95 subjects, included the donors and was separate from the roughly 670-subject first cohort. The repertoire was sequenced with immunoSEQ multiplex PCR; TCRdb's copy has only in-frame clones and lacks some. The sample consists of over 85,000 clones, about 95% of them appearing once. Comments on this clone: Its antigen is not known.

Input material: PBMCs. The chain uses TRBV9 and TRBJ2-1; D call uncertain. This TCR was recovered from a woman between 18 and 30 years old in good health and CMV-seronegative. The CDR3 DNA follows: TGTGCCAGCGCCCGGAGCTCCTACAATGAGCAGTTCTTC. Translating it yields CASARSSYNEQFF.